One and the same sample provided the 15 T cell receptor beta chains below, sequenced in a study of T-cell reconstitution after alpha-beta-depleted transplantation in children. The authors prepared the TCRbeta library with unique molecular identifiers. TCRdb itself ran the PCR reads through MiXCR, one entry per CDR3 protein. Among around 25,000 distinct CDR3 sequences listed, roughly 19% were seen once. Sample: PBMCs, mostly from graft donor cells, taken 60 days after TCRalphabeta/CD19-depleted stem cell transplant. The receptors originated from a male patient between 2 and 10 years old who had a stem cell transplant for acute lymphoblastic leukemia, so the T cells may come from the graft donor.

This clonotype came up many times. The chain has TRBV12-3 or TRBV12-4 and TRBJ2-7, with D possibly being TRBD1 (6 bases). CDR3 length: 17 residues. V was pared by 2 bases and J by 6 bases, with 23 bases between. CDR3 nucleotide sequence: TGTGCCAGCAGTTTACGGGTCGGGTTGGGGGCCGTCGGCGAGCAGTACTTC. It is translated as CASSLRVGLGAVGEQYF.

The table lists this clonotype with a few counts. V gene TRBV9 combines with J gene TRBJ2-5; no firm D call. Trimming cost V 3 bases and J 7 bases, with 10 bases left between them. The germline CDR1 and CDR2 sequences are SGDLS and YYNGEE. This CDR3 region has 12 residues. Here the CDR3 DNA reads TGTGCCAGCAGCGCCCGCACCGGGACCCAGTACTTC. This translates into CASSARTGTQYF.

The rearrangement uses TRBV4-3 and TRBJ1-2, with 7 bases aligning to TRBD1. J was trimmed by 7 bases and V by 0 bases; bases with no gene match: 8. The V gene's germline CDR1 is LGHNA and CDR2 YSLEER. There are 15 residues in the CDR3. The chain's CDR3 is CASSQDNRGGFGYTF. The CDR3 DNA reads as TGCGCCAGCAGCCAAGATAACAGGGGTGGGTTTGGCTACACCTTC.

This clonotype has only a few counts. V is TRBV3-1 and J is TRBJ2-7, with D perhaps TRBD1 or TRBD2 (5 bases each). V was shortened by 1 base and J by 5 bases, with 12 bases between the two germline ends. The CDR3 extends over 14 amino acids. Germline V gene sequence: CDR1 LGHDT, CDR2 YNNKEL (reference sequence). CDR3 DNA sequence: TGTGCCAGCAGCCAAGCGGGGCCAGTTCACGAGCAGTACTTC. As protein: CASSQAGPVHEQYF.

This clonotype was observed a handful of times. V usage is TRBV2 and J usage is TRBJ2-3; 8 positions match TRBD2. The germline V gene has CDR1 SNHLY and CDR2 FYNNEI. V was pared by 4 bases and J by 6 bases, with 9 bases of the junction left unmatched. This CDR3 is 15 amino acids long. CDR3 DNA sequence: TGTGCCAGCAGTGCTTGGGCGGGGGGTTATGATACGCAGTATTTT. This gives the protein CASSAWAGGYDTQYF. Full variable domain (rest looked up from reference TRBV2 and TRBJ2-3): EPEVTQTPSHQVTQMGQEVILRCVPISNHLYFYWYRQILGQKVEFLVSFYNNEISEKSEIFDDQFSVERPDGSNFTLKIRSTKLEDSAMYFCASSAWAGGYDTQYFGPGTRLTVL.

The table lists this clonotype with many counts. The V and J genes are TRBV7-6 and TRBJ2-7, with D unclear. Trimming removed 5 bases from V and 6 bases from J, with 20 bases in between. Germline-derived CDR1 and CDR2 are SGHVS and FNYEAQ. This CDR3 comprises 15 residues. The CDR3 reads CASSAQALAVSEQYF. The CDR3 bases are TGTGCCAGCAGCGCTCAGGCTCTCGCGGTAAGCGAGCAGTACTTC.

This clonotype was found a few times. V usage is TRBV2 and J usage is TRBJ2-1; TRBD2 matches at 7 bases. After removal of 4 bases from V and 0 bases from J, the junction contained 9 bases not matched to a gene. The CDR3 runs 17 residues. CDR1 and CDR2 (germline): SNHLY, FYNNEI. As DNA, the CDR3 is TGTGCCAGCAGTGTTCTCGCGGGGGATAGCTCCTACAATGAGCAGTTCTTC. This encodes CASSVLAGDSSYNEQFF.

V is TRBV28 and J is TRBJ1-3, with D unclear. This CDR3 has 10 amino acids. In germline, CDR1 is MDHEN, CDR2 SYDVKM. The V and J ends lost 8 bases and 1 base respectively, with 0 bases between them. The CDR3 sequence: CASSGNTIYF. The DNA for the CDR3 is TGTGCCAGCTCTGGAAACACCATATATTTT.

This clonotype came up many times. The rearrangement uses TRBV28 and TRBJ2-3, with D uncertain. The germline V gene has CDR1 MDHEN and CDR2 SYDVKM. The V and J ends lost 8 bases and 0 bases respectively, with 9 bases between them. The CDR3 extends over 13 amino acids. CDR3 residues: CASLKASTDTQYF. The CDR3 nucleotides read TGTGCCAGCTTGAAGGCTAGCACAGATACGCAGTATTTT.

Only a few counts were recorded for this clonotype. The chain combines TRBV9 with TRBJ2-2; either TRBD1 or TRBD2 may supply D (5 bases each). CDR1 is SGDLS and CDR2 is YYNGEE in the germline V gene. V was pared by 0 bases and J by 8 bases, with 26 bases between. The CDR3 covers 19 residues. As DNA, the CDR3 is TGTGCCAGCAGCGTAGGAGCCTTTGAGGGACGGGAATGGAGAGGGGAGCTGTTTTTT. Protein: CASSVGAFEGREWRGELFF.

This clonotype was recorded only once. The chain is built from TRBV7-2 and TRBJ2-7, with 9 positions matching TRBD1. CDR3 length equals 14 residues. V lost 4 bases and J lost 7; bases outside the gene matches: 8. The germline CDR1 and CDR2 sequences are SGHTA and FQGNSA. The CDR3 spells CASSSDRGQGEQYF. DNA of the CDR3: TGTGCCAGCAGCTCGGACAGGGGACAAGGGGAGCAGTACTTC.

This clonotype was seen a handful of times. The V call is TRBV20-1, the J call TRBJ2-1; 10 positions match TRBD2. CDR3 size: 13 residues. CDR1 is DFQATT and CDR2 is SNEGSKA in the germline V gene (reference sequence). V lost 6 bases, J lost 7 bases, and 6 bases stayed unmatched. Written as DNA, the CDR3 is TGCAGTGCAAGGACTAGCGGAGGAAATGAGCAGTTCTTC. Its protein is CSARTSGGNEQFF.

This clonotype showed up just a few times. The chain uses TRBV6-2 or TRBV6-3 and TRBJ2-1; 8 positions agree with TRBD2. Germline trimming cut 0 bases from V and 8 bases from J; bases unmatched to any gene: 9. Germline values: CDR1 MNHEY, CDR2 SVGEGT. This CDR3 is built from 16 residues. CDR3 residues: CASSYSGLAATYEQFF. The CDR3, as DNA: TGTGCCAGCAGTTACTCCGGACTAGCAGCCACATATGAGCAGTTCTTC.

Many counts were recorded for this clonotype. The chain couples TRBV20-1 to TRBJ2-2; TRBD1 matches at 7 bases. CDR3 length equals 13 residues. Germline CDR1 is DFQATT and CDR2 is SNEGSKA (reference sequence). V trimming: 2 bases; J trimming: 3 bases; junction bases outside the gene matches: 0. The CDR3 sequence is CSARQGDTGELFF. The CDR3, as DNA: TGCAGTGCTAGACAGGGGGACACCGGGGAGCTGTTTTTT.

In this sample, this clonotype turned up many times. V is TRBV4-3 and J is TRBJ2-5; maybe TRBD1 (5 bases). This CDR3 has 15 amino acids. CDR1 and CDR2 (germline): LGHNA, YSLEER. Trimming pared 0 bases from V and 5 bases from J, leaving 13 bases between. This CDR3 is CASSQELGRDETQYF. CDR3 DNA sequence: TGCGCCAGCAGCCAAGAACTTGGCAGGGATGAGACCCAGTACTTC.